This T cell receptor beta chain was recovered during a study of a mutant IDH1 vaccine in newly diagnosed glioma. Germline CDR1 reads SNHLY; CDR2 reads FYNNEI. The CDR3 covers 12 residues. V gave up 8 bases and J gave up 5 bases, with 12 bases separating them. Time point indicated: week 23, last vaccination. One vaccine dose held 300 ug of mutant IDH1 20-mer peptide and came with topical imiquimod. As concerns this clone: The antigen remains unidentified.

Assay: immunoSEQ multiplex PCR; the TCRdb copy retains only in-frame clones and omits some. The table shows approximately 67,000 clones, with approximately 84% occurring only once. V and J are TRBV2 and TRBJ2-5, with D maybe TRBD1 (5 bases). This material consisted of PBMCs, taken from a glioma patient whose treatment included an IDH1 peptide vaccine. This receptor was obtained from a man aged 18-30 years with glioma. In DNA, the CDR3 is TGTGCCAGCGGGGCCGGGTCGGAGACCCAGTACTTC. It translates to CASGAGSETQYF.